This record looks at one TCR beta chain sequence and its context. The sample comes from a study of T cells in tumors after PD-1 blockade. TCRdb's copy holds only in-frame clones and misses some; the assay was immunoSEQ multiplex PCR. The table includes more than 150 clones, roughly 74% detected once. The CDR3 extends over 16 amino acids. The V gene's germline CDR1 is SGHTA and CDR2 FQGNSA. With V trimmed by 5 bases and J by 3 bases, 6 bases remained unmatched. The chain combines TRBV7-2 with TRBJ2-2; TRBD1 aligns across 10 bases. Sample: tumor tissue, taken before anti-PD-1 treatment. The clonotype originates from a human donor with basal cell carcinoma. Written as DNA, the CDR3 is TGTGCCAGCAGCAACCCGGGACAGGGGTACACCGGGGAGCTGTTTTTT. It codes for CASSNPGQGYTGELFF.